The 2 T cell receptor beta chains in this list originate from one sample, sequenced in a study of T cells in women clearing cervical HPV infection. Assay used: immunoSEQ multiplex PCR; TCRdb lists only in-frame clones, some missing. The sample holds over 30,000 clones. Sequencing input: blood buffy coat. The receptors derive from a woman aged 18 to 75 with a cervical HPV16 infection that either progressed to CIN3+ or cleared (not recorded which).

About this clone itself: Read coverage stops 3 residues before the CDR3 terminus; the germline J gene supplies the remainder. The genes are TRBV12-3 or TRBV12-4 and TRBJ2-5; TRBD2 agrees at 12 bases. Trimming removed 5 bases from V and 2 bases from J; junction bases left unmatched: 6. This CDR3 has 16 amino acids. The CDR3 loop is CASSLTSGGGQETQYF. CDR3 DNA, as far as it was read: TGTGCCAGCAGTCTGACTAGCGGGGGAGGTCAAGAGACC.

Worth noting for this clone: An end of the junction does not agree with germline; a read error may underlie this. CDR3 DNA, as far as it was read: TGTGCTAGCAGCACCAGTCCTTCTCCACAAGAGACC. This translates into CASSTSPSPQET. The whole CDR3 protein reads CASSTSPSPQETQYF. J is TRBJ2-5 and V is TRBV7-7; D gene uncertain. The sequence runs out 3 residues before the end of the CDR3; the remainder is reconstructed from the germline J gene. The CDR3 contains 15 residues. The germline CDR1 and CDR2 sequences are SSHAT and FNYEAQ (reference sequence). The full variable domain, in which reference TRBV7-7 and TRBJ2-5 provide the parts outside the CDR3, is GAGVSQSPRYKVTKRGQDVTLRCDPISSHATLYWYQQALGQGPEFLTYFNYEAQPDKSGLPSDRFSAERPEGSISTLTIQRTEQRDSAMYRCASSTSPSPQETQYFGPGTRLLVL.